Each of the 8 T cell receptor beta chains below was sequenced from the same sample in a study of blood T cell repertoires in COVID-19. Profiling relied on immunoSEQ multiplex PCR, and the TCRdb table lists in-frame clones only, not all of them. In the table there are some 80,000 clones, around nine tenths of which are singletons. The sequencing sample was made of peripheral blood. The source is an elderly man with active or convalescent COVID-19.

The rearrangement uses TRBV6-1 and TRBJ1-2, with D perhaps matching TRBD1 (5 bases). The CDR3 sequence is 16 residues long. Trimming stripped 3 bases from V and 2 bases from J, with 16 bases between. Germline CDR1 is MNHNS and CDR2 is SASEGT. The CDR3 sequence: CASSDLAGPKNYGYTF. CDR3 sequence (DNA): TGTGCCAGCAGTGATTTGGCAGGGCCCAAGAACTATGGCTACACCTTC.

The rearrangement joins TRBV24-1 to TRBJ2-7; the match to TRBD2 covers 13 bases. Germline assignment: CDR1 KGHDR and CDR2 SFDVKD. There are 19 residues in the CDR3. The junction had 7 bases not matched to a gene; V was cut back by 0 bases and J by 0 bases. The CDR3 loop reads CATSDLTRGLAGDSYEQYV. CDR3 nucleotide sequence: TGTGCCACCAGTGATTTGACCCGCGGACTAGCGGGAGACTCCTACGAGCAGTACGTC.

The gene calls are TRBV5-6 and TRBJ2-1; no clear D. Trimming took 4 bases from V and 9 from J, leaving 8 bases between them. This CDR3 is built from 11 residues. Germline values: CDR1 SGHDT, CDR2 YYEEEE. In DNA form, the CDR3 reads TGTGCCAGCAGCCGGGTGGTTGAGCAGTTCTTC. It specifies CASSRVVEQFF.

The chain is built from TRBV2 and TRBJ2-3; 10 nucleotides align to TRBD2. Germline V gene lookup returns CDR1 SNHLY and CDR2 FYNNEI. The J segment lost 5 bases and the V segment lost 6 bases, leaving 5 bases of the junction unmatched. The CDR3 has 14 amino acids. The CDR3 sequence is CASSLLAGLDTQYF. The CDR3 DNA reads as TGTGCCAGCAGCCTACTAGCGGGGCTAGATACGCAGTATTTT. The full variable domain, in which reference TRBV2 and TRBJ2-3 provide the parts outside the CDR3, is EPEVTQTPSHQVTQMGQEVILRCVPISNHLYFYWYRQILGQKVEFLVSFYNNEISEKSEIFDDQFSVERPDGSNFTLKIRSTKLEDSAMYFCASSLLAGLDTQYFGPGTRLTVL.

J is TRBJ2-3 and V is TRBV5-4, with D possibly being TRBD1 (6 bases). Trimming pared 6 bases from V and 1 base from J, leaving 12 bases between. Per germline, CDR1 SGHNT and CDR2 YYREEE (reference sequence). The CDR3 has 14 residues. This CDR3 is CASTYRDRTDTQYF. The CDR3 region has the DNA TGTGCCAGCACCTACAGGGACCGCACAGATACGCAGTATTTT.

In its sample, this clone was seen once. The chain is built from TRBV6-1 and TRBJ1-1, with D uncertain. The CDR3 is made up of 13 amino acids. In germline, CDR1 is MNHNS, CDR2 SASEGT. V was cut by 0 bases and J by 2 bases, with 4 bases left in between. The CDR3 coding sequence is TGTGCCAGCAGTGAAGCGAGTAACACTGAAGCTTTCTTT. Its translation: CASSEASNTEAFF.

The chain employs TRBV27 and TRBJ1-1, with 12 bases matching TRBD1. The V segment lost 5 bases and the J segment 0 bases; nucleotides outside the gene matches: 7. The CDR3 consists of 17 residues. Germline V gene lookup returns CDR1 MNHEY and CDR2 SMNVEV (reference sequence). The CDR3 nucleotides are TGTGCCAGCAGTCCGGGACAGGGGGCCCCGGTGAACACTGAAGCTTTCTTT. Its translation is CASSPGQGAPVNTEAFF.

The gene calls are TRBV6-5 and TRBJ1-2; 9 nucleotides match TRBD1. The trim removed 5 bases at V and 4 bases at J, leaving 5 bases unmatched. Looked up from germline, CDR1 is MNHEY and CDR2 is SVGAGI. This CDR3 has 14 residues. This chain's CDR3 is CASSTGTGSYGYTF. The CDR3 coding sequence is TGTGCCAGCAGTACCGGGACAGGGAGCTATGGCTACACCTTC.